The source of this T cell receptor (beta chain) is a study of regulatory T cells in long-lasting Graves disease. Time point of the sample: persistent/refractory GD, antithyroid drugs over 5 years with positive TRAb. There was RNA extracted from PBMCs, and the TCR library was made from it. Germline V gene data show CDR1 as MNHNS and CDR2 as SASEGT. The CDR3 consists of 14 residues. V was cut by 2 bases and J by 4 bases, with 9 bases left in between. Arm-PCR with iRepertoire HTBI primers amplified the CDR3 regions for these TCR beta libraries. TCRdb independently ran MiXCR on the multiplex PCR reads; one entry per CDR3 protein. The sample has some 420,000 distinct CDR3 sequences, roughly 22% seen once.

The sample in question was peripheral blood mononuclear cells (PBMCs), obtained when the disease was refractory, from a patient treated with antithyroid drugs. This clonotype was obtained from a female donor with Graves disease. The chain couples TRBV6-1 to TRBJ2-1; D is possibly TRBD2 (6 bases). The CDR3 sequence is CASSEWREYNEQFF. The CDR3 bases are TGTGCCAGCAGTGAATGGCGGGAATACAATGAGCAGTTCTTC.